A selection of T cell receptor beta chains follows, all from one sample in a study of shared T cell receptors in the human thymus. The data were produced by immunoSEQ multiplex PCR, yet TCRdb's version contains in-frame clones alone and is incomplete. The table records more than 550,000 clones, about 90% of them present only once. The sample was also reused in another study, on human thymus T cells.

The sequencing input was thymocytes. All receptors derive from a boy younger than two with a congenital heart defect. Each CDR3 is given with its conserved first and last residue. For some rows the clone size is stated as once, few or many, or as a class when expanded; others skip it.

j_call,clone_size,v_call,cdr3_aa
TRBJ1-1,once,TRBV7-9,CASSQGQRIPMNTEAFF
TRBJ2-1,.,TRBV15,CATSRANWETLYNEQFF
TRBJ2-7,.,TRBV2,CASSERRGREQYF
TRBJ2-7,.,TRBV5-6,CASSLEGSGEYEQYF
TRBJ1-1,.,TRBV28,CASSLQTGQLNTEAFF
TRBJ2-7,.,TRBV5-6,CASSSRLGREQYF
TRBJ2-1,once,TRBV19,CASSLGTGGVYEQFF
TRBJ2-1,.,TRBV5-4,CASSPRLAGVFSSGEQFF
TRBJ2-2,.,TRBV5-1,CASSLFPGGVNTGELFF
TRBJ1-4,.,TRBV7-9,CASSHLGGAGEKLFF
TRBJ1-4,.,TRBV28,CASRVLFNEKLFF